A selection of T cell receptor beta chains follows, all from one sample in a study of cytomegalovirus exposure and HLA in healthy donors. Libraries were prepared by immunoSEQ multiplex PCR; TCRdb keeps only in-frame clonotypes and omits some of them. The repertoire holds some 150,000 clones, with over 60% as singletons. The specimen was PBMCs. The receptors originated from a woman under 40 in good health and CMV-seronegative. Both conserved end residues are part of each CDR3. A D gene is named only where the DNA matches it firmly. Clone size is stated in some rows and not others, as once, few, many or a class when expanded.

d_call: TRBD2
clone_size: NA
v_call: TRBV4-1
j_call: TRBJ2-5
cdr3_aa: CASSQVYSGVNQETQYF
cdr3_nt: TGCGCCAGCAGCCAAGTCTATAGCGGGGTAAACCAAGAGACCCAGTACTTC

d_call: TRBD1
clone_size: NA
v_call: TRBV4-2
j_call: TRBJ1-3
cdr3_aa: CASSQVNRGFGNTIYF
cdr3_nt: TGTGCCAGCAGCCAAGTAAACAGGGGATTTGGAAACACCATATATTTT

d_call: TRBD1
clone_size: few
v_call: TRBV18
j_call: TRBJ1-2
cdr3_aa: CASSPKGTGAIDGYTF
cdr3_nt: TGTGCCAGCTCACCTAAAGGGACAGGGGCTATAGATGGCTACACCTTC

d_call: NA
clone_size: NA
v_call: TRBV6-1
j_call: TRBJ2-1
cdr3_aa: CASSEAPTDEQFF
cdr3_nt: TGTGCCAGCAGTGAAGCCCCAACGGATGAGCAGTTCTTC

d_call: NA
clone_size: NA
v_call: TRBV7-2
j_call: TRBJ2-3
cdr3_aa: CASSSTILGSADTQYF
cdr3_nt: TGTGCCAGCAGCTCAACTATCCTCGGGTCGGCAGATACGCAGTATTTT

d_call: TRBD2
clone_size: few
v_call: TRBV9
j_call: TRBJ2-2
cdr3_aa: CASSERRESTGELFF
cdr3_nt: TGTGCCAGCAGTGAACGGCGGGAGAGCACCGGGGAGCTGTTTTTT

d_call: NA
clone_size: few
v_call: TRBV15
j_call: TRBJ1-6
cdr3_aa: CATSSRQAFNSPLHF
cdr3_nt: TGTGCCACCAGCTCTCGACAGGCCTTTAATTCACCCCTCCACTTT

d_call: NA
clone_size: few
v_call: TRBV19
j_call: TRBJ1-1
cdr3_aa: CASSIYMNTEAFF
cdr3_nt: TGTGCCAGTAGTATATATATGAACACTGAAGCTTTCTTT

d_call: NA
clone_size: few
v_call: TRBV7-2
j_call: TRBJ1-5
cdr3_aa: CASSLDRDRVNQPQHF
cdr3_nt: TGTGCCAGCAGCTTAGACCGCGACAGAGTCAATCAGCCCCAGCATTTT

d_call: NA
clone_size: NA
v_call: TRBV5-4
j_call: TRBJ2-1
cdr3_aa: CASSRPAGRGNEQFF
cdr3_nt: TGTGCCAGCAGCCGACCTGCTGGGCGGGGCAATGAGCAGTTCTTC

d_call: NA
clone_size: NA
v_call: TRBV21-1
j_call: TRBJ1-2
cdr3_aa: CASSPPTGMYGYTF
cdr3_nt: TGTGCCAGCAGCCCTCCAACAGGGATGTATGGCTACACCTTC

d_call: NA
clone_size: NA
v_call: TRBV9
j_call: TRBJ1-3
cdr3_aa: CASKQGISGNTIYF
cdr3_nt: TGTGCCAGCAAACAGGGTATCTCTGGAAACACCATATATTTT